This TCR beta chain was sequenced for a study of blood T cell repertoires in COVID-19. Study-level background: The United States, Italy and Spain supplied acute and convalescent COVID-19 samples. PBMCs, B-cell-depleted T cells, or T cells provided the cDNA or gDNA that made up the material.

Generated by immunoSEQ multiplex PCR, the TCRdb table keeps only in-frame clones and is missing some. This table holds 95,000 to 150,000 clones, 85% found once. Germline V gene data show CDR1 as SGHRS and CDR2 as YFSETQ. Between the trimmed V and J ends, which lost 3 bases and 4 bases, there was a span of 13 bases. The CDR3 is 14 residues long. This receptor was taken from a woman at least 80 years old with acute or convalescent COVID-19. This chain connects TRBV5-1 to TRBJ1-1, with D possibly being TRBD1 (6 bases). Input material: peripheral blood. In nucleotides, the CDR3 is TGCGCCAGCAGCTGGGGGCAGGGCGGCACTGAAGCTTTCTTT. It is translated as CASSWGQGGTEAFF.